The next 14 T cell receptor beta chains were all read from a single sample in a study of blood T cell repertoires in COVID-19. Repertoires were generated with immunoSEQ multiplex PCR, while TCRdb's copy carries only in-frame clones and drops some. The data show some 42,000 clones, roughly 76% seen once. The specimen sequenced was peripheral blood. The receptors come from a woman aged 70 to 79 with acute or convalescent COVID-19.

This clone was observed a few times. The chain couples TRBV5-4 to TRBJ2-1, with TRBD2 identical over 9 bases. Unmatched junction bases numbered 6, after V lost 4 bases and J lost 4 bases. The V gene's germline CDR1 is SGHNT and CDR2 YYREEE (reference sequence). This CDR3 is built from 15 residues. CDR3 DNA sequence: TGTGCCAGCAGCCGGGGTAGCGGGGGTTACAATGAGCAGTTCTTC. As protein: CASSRGSGGYNEQFF.

J is TRBJ1-2 and V is TRBV3-1 (or the pseudogene TRBV3-2), with D uncertain. V dropped 1 base and J dropped 7 bases, with 10 bases sitting between them. This CDR3 is 13 amino acids long. Per germline, CDR1 LGHDT and CDR2 YNNKEL (reference sequence). CDR3 bases: TGTGCCAGCAGCCAAGTCTACCGGGGTGGCTACACCTTC. It is translated as CASSQVYRGGYTF.

The gene calls are TRBV10-2 and TRBJ1-5; the D gene is possibly TRBD1 (6 bases). Trimming took 2 bases from V and 6 from J, leaving 11 bases between them. This CDR3 has 14 residues. Germline V gene lookup returns CDR1 WSHSY and CDR2 SAAADI. This CDR3 is CASSEGGAGQPQHF. The CDR3 DNA is TGCGCCAGCAGTGAGGGGGGGGCGGGTCAGCCCCAGCATTTT.

A single count supports this clone. This chain links TRBV30 with TRBJ2-7, with a tentative D call TRBD2 (5 bases). This CDR3 is 13 amino acids long. Germline V gene data show CDR1 as GTSNPN and CDR2 as SVGIG (reference sequence). Trimming took 2 bases from V and 3 from J, leaving 11 bases between them. The CDR3, as DNA: TGTGCCTGGAGTAGAACCGGGGTCTACGAGCAGTACTTC. Protein product: CAWSRTGVYEQYF. The entire variable domain, with the rest obtained from reference TRBV30 and TRBJ2-7, is as follows: SQTIHQWPATLVQPVGSPLSLECTVEGTSNPNLYWYRQAAGRGLQLLFYSVGIGQISSEVPQNLSASRPQDRQFILSSKKLLLSDSGFYLCAWSRTGVYEQYFGPGTRLTVT.

The chain is built from TRBV11-2 and TRBJ1-4; no clear D. The CDR3 runs 15 residues. Germline CDR1 and CDR2: SGHAT and FQNNGV. V lost 6 bases, J lost 7 bases, and 18 bases lay in between. CDR3 residues: CASSLSTAWREKLFF. DNA for the CDR3: TGTGCCAGCAGTCTAAGTACAGCATGGCGTGAAAAACTGTTTTTT. The full variable domain, its missing parts supplied by reference TRBV11-2 and TRBJ1-4, is EAGVAQSPRYKIIEKRQSVAFWCNPISGHATLYWYQQILGQGPKLLIQFQNNGVVDDSQLPKDRFSAERLKGVDSTLKIQPAKLEDSAVYLCASSLSTAWREKLFFGSGTQLSVL.

The J gene is TRBJ1-4, the V gene TRBV19; 7 bases are a match to TRBD1. V dropped 4 bases and J dropped 7; count of bases not matched to a gene: 9. The CDR3 extends over 15 amino acids. Per germline, CDR1 LNHDA and CDR2 SQIVND (reference sequence). The CDR3 region is CASSTTGDRSEKLFF. The CDR3 DNA sequence: TGTGCCAGTAGTACAACAGGGGACCGGAGTGAAAAACTGTTTTTT.

V and J are TRBV6-2 or TRBV6-3 and TRBJ1-5; 9 bases are shared with TRBD1. V lost 6 bases to trimming and J lost 9 bases; unmatched junction nucleotides: 6. Looked up from germline, CDR1 is MNHEY and CDR2 is SVGEGT. The CDR3 length is 13 residues. The CDR3 loop is CASSTGTGTPQHF. The DNA of the CDR3 is TGTGCCAGCAGCACCGGGACAGGGACGCCCCAGCATTTT.

The table lists this clone with a few counts. The J gene is TRBJ1-1, the V gene TRBV29-1, with D unresolved. V lost 5 bases and J 6 bases, leaving 7 bases between the germline ends. This CDR3 is built from 10 residues. CDR1 SQVTM and CDR2 ANQGSEA come from the germline V gene. For the CDR3, the DNA is TGCAGCGTTTACGAGGCTGAAGCTTTCTTT. Its protein product is CSVYEAEAFF.

The chain recombines TRBV5-5 with TRBJ2-7, with D uncertain. V gave up 1 base and J gave up 7 bases, with 9 bases separating them. The CDR3 length is 12 residues. CDR1 is SGHKS and CDR2 is YYEKEE in the germline V gene (reference sequence). For the CDR3, the DNA is TGTGCCAGCAGCTTGTCAGTTATGGAGCAGTACTTC. It encodes CASSLSVMEQYF.

This rearrangement joins TRBV9 to TRBJ2-2; 8 bases are shared with TRBD1. The ends lost 3 bases at V and 1 base at J; junction bases unmatched: 5. Germline V gives CDR1 SGDLS, CDR2 YYNGEE. CDR3 length equals 16 residues. The CDR3 bases are TGTGCCAGCAGCGGACAGGGGACCCAGAACACCGGGGAGCTGTTTTTT. Protein product: CASSGQGTQNTGELFF.

In its sample, this clone is medium-sized. The V gene is TRBV24-1, the J gene TRBJ2-1; a weak D match, TRBD1 (6 bases). This CDR3 is 16 amino acids long. CDR1 KGHDR and CDR2 SFDVKD come from the germline V gene. V lost 0 bases and J lost 7, with 15 bases in between. The CDR3 nucleotides read TGTGCCACCAGTGATTTGGGTTCAGGGGAAGGGAATGAGCAGTTCTTC. Translation gives CATSDLGSGEGNEQFF.

J is TRBJ2-7 and V is TRBV28; D possibly corresponds to TRBD1 (6 bases). V lost 3 bases and J 4 bases, leaving 13 bases between the germline ends. The CDR3 sequence is 14 residues long. In germline, CDR1 is MDHEN, CDR2 SYDVKM. CDR3 nucleotide sequence: TGTGCCAGCAGTTTGTCAGGGGAGTGGTACGAGCAGTACTTC. Amino acids: CASSLSGEWYEQYF.

As for this clone: A junction boundary mismatches the germline segment, possibly from a read error. The chain links TRBV27 to TRBJ1-2; TRBD1 matches 12 bases. The CDR3 runs to 17 residues. Germline loops: CDR1 MNHEY, CDR2 SMNVEV (reference sequence). The CDR3 spells CASILRDRGRLGYGWPF. The DNA of the CDR3 is TGTGCCAGCATCCTCCGGGACAGGGGGCGCTTGGGGTATGGCTGGCCCTTC.

The chain uses TRBV9 and TRBJ1-3, with D unclear. The CDR3 runs 17 residues. CDR1 and CDR2 from the germline V gene are SGDLS and YYNGEE. The V and J ends lost 0 bases and 0 bases respectively, with 13 bases between them. The CDR3 here is CASSVAPVSYSGNTIYF. CDR3 in DNA: TGTGCCAGCAGCGTAGCTCCTGTGAGTTACTCTGGAAACACCATATATTTT.